The TCR beta chain described here comes from a study of T-cell reconstitution after alpha-beta-depleted transplantation in children listed by TCRdb under 2016. With regard to the full study: T-cell immune reconstitution after TCRalphabeta/CD19-depleted allogeneic hematopoietic cell transplantation in children was quantitatively tracked in the study by means of TCR repertoire profiling.

The treatment or condition label of this sample denotes: allogeneic hematopoietic cell transplantation with graft depleted of TCRalphabeta T cells and CD19 B cells. The children who served as transplant recipients had been given grafts of TCRalphabeta/CD19-depleted allogeneic hematopoietic cells. Library creation used PCR. Sequencing used an Illumina HiSeq 2500. TCR libraries were prepared with molecular barcoding, using unique molecular identifiers to normalize TCRbeta repertoire quantification. TCRdb ran its own pipeline on the public reads, namely fastp trimming at Q25 and MiXCR clone calling, and kept in-frame beta chains. Identical CDR3 protein sequences are pooled into one entry, listed with their most common genes and DNA. The sample table records hundreds of thousands of distinct CDR3 sequences; approximately 14% of these occur just once. The ten largest clones add up to roughly 0.77% of the sample.

In its sample, this clonotype was seen many times. Its antigen is still unknown. Base quality data are lacking; no much larger clone is found one base away. General study outcomes and caveats: The frequencies of hyperexpanded clones fell over the following months, and after one year, T-cell counts and TCRbeta diversity were mostly attributed to newly produced T cells. In some patients, the high TCRbeta diversity seen at day 60 was put down to recipient T cells and intrathymic progenitors that had survived conditioning. The apparently early alphabetaT-cell count recovery about two months after transplant was reportedly dependent on only several hundred rapidly expanded clones derived from non-depleted graft cells.

This sample comprised PBMCs, obtained before TCRalphabeta/CD19-depleted stem cell transplant. The source of this sequence is a girl aged 2 to 10 with congenital amegakaryocytic thrombocytopenia, due to receive a stem cell transplant.

The CDR3 protein is CASSLNPPSNTGELFF. The DNA sequence is given as TGCGCCAGCAGCCTCAATCCCCCTTCGAACACCGGGGAGCTGTTTTTT. Rearrangement joined TRBV5-1 to TRBJ2-2; no D segment can be confidently identified. The CDR3 has 16 amino acids, counting the end cysteine and phenylalanine. Only CDR3 DNA remains: 48 bases, in frame from the first base. The junction carries 13 bases between V and J, which are trimmed by 4 bases and 0 bases respectively. CDR1 and CDR2 are drawn from the germline V gene: SGHRS, YFSETQ.